This TCR beta chain stems from a study of early T cells in non-severe SARS-CoV-2 infection (dated by TCRdb to 2020 to 2022). About the study as a whole: TCR sequencing used bulk RNA from unsorted whole blood, so alpha and beta chains could not be paired. Points the paper makes about the study in general: VDJdb matching was skewed toward anti-spike CD8 responses, so virus-specific expansions were likely underestimated and private and CD4 specificities were missed.

The library was generated by 5' RACE. The instrument was a NextSeq 500. Unique molecular identifiers were attached to individual cDNA molecules in the TCR library protocol so that sequencing error and PCR bias could be corrected. Both TCR alpha and beta chains were sequenced, and tight co-correlation was observed between alpha and beta sequence abundances in each sample. Regarding the original processing steps: Decombinator V4 was used to perform V gene, J gene and CDR3 annotation of TCR sequences. Expanded TCRs were defined as changing significantly between any two time points under a Poisson model with p below 0.0001. TCR abundances were normalised to the total number of TCRs sequenced per sample and expressed as counts per million. TRAV1-2 paired with TRAJ12, TRAJ20 or TRAJ33 defined MAIT TCRs, while TRAV10 paired with TRAJ18 defined iNKT TCRs. VDJdb, accessed 1 November 2021, was searched for CMV, EBV and SARS-CoV-2 annotated TCRs, excluding TCRs annotated for multiple antigens. TCRdb reprocessed the public reads (quality trimming at Q25 with fastp, clone calling with MiXCR) and kept in-frame beta chains. Merged by CDR3 protein, the rows form single entries marked with the most common genes and DNA. The V and J calls and clone size come from TCRdb's table, not from the authors' own analysis. This sample lists about 70,000 distinct CDR3 sequences; 12% were detected once. The ten largest account for roughly a sixth of the sample.

For CDR1 and CDR2, the germline V gene lists SNHLY and FYNNEI. Between the V and J ends, shortened by 6 bases and 1 base respectively, the junction contains 15 bases. The CDR3 numbers 15 residues from cysteine through phenylalanine. The DNA shown is the 45-base CDR3, in frame from base 1. Set within a cohort of healthcare workers in London, UK, this nested case-control study involved weekly PCR testing of nasopharyngeal swabs along with blood sampling. Healthcare workers were enrolled in the week of the UK lockdown, from 23 to 31 March 2020, and were followed every week for up to roughly 15 weeks. Many counts were recorded for this clonotype. Its antigen specificity is not known. No per-base quality is available; no much larger clone lies one base away.

The V and J genes are TRBV2 and TRBJ2-5, and the D gene may be TRBD2, 6 bases matching. Sequences were derived from whole blood, sampled at baseline. This receptor was taken from an adult who was a healthcare worker with PCR-confirmed SARS-CoV-2 infection or an uninfected control (not recorded which). The donor label of this sample is uncertain. The encoded CDR3 is CASREAPGGQETQYF. The nucleotide sequence reads TGTGCCAGCAGGGAGGCCCCCGGGGGCCAAGAGACCCAGTACTTC.